The rows below give T cell receptor beta chains drawn from one sample of a study of beta chain features in type 1 diabetes. Assay: immunoSEQ multiplex PCR; the TCRdb copy retains only in-frame clones and omits some. This table holds 900,000 or so clones, roughly 16% found once. What was sequenced was naive CD4+ T cells from blood. These receptor sequences come from a woman between 18 and 30 years old in good health. The CDR3 runs from the conserved cysteine through the conserved F or W. D genes are given only for firm matches. A clone size is listed for some rows: how often the clone was seen (once, few, many), or a class if it is expanded.

v_call: TRBV5-4
d_call: .
clone_size: few
j_call: TRBJ1-2
cdr3_nt: TGTGCCAGCAGCAGAAAGGGGGCTAACTATGGCTACACCTTC
cdr3_aa: CASSRKGANYGYTF

v_call: TRBV9
d_call: .
clone_size: .
j_call: TRBJ1-1
cdr3_nt: TGTGCCAGCAGCGTAGGGGTCTCTTCTCCGAACACTGAAGCTTTCTTT
cdr3_aa: CASSVGVSSPNTEAFF

v_call: TRBV2
d_call: .
clone_size: .
j_call: TRBJ1-2
cdr3_nt: TGTGCCACGAGGAACAGGGTTGGCTACACCTTC
cdr3_aa: CATRNRVGYTF

v_call: TRBV28
d_call: .
clone_size: few
j_call: TRBJ1-5
cdr3_nt: TGTGCCAGCAGTTTCAGGGTACGTCAGCCCCAGCATTTT
cdr3_aa: CASSFRVRQPQHF

v_call: TRBV4-2
d_call: TRBD2
clone_size: few
j_call: TRBJ2-2
cdr3_nt: TGTGCCAGCAGCCAAGATTTGACTAGCTCCGGGGAGCTGTTTTTT
cdr3_aa: CASSQDLTSSGELFF

v_call: TRBV28
d_call: TRBD1
clone_size: few
j_call: TRBJ2-5
cdr3_nt: TGTGCCAGCAGTGGCTACGGGGGACAGGGGCAAGGCTATCATAAGAGATCGCACTTC
cdr3_aa: CASSGYGGQGQGYHKRSHF

v_call: TRBV28
d_call: .
clone_size: many
j_call: TRBJ2-6
cdr3_nt: TGTGCCAGCACGCCGGGTCACTCTGGGGCCAACGTCCTGACTTTC
cdr3_aa: CASTPGHSGANVLTF

v_call: TRBV5-1
d_call: .
clone_size: .
j_call: TRBJ2-3
cdr3_nt: TGCGCCAGCAGCTACCACGGGGCCAGCGATACGCAGTATTTT
cdr3_aa: CASSYHGASDTQYF

v_call: TRBV4-2
d_call: .
clone_size: .
j_call: TRBJ2-7
cdr3_nt: TGTGCCAGCAGCCAAAGCGGTTCTTACGAGCAGTACTTC
cdr3_aa: CASSQSGSYEQYF

v_call: TRBV5-1
d_call: .
clone_size: .
j_call: TRBJ2-7
cdr3_nt: TGCGCCAGCAGCTTCGGTCTGGGGTACGAGCAGTACTTC
cdr3_aa: CASSFGLGYEQYF

v_call: TRBV5-6
d_call: .
clone_size: few
j_call: TRBJ2-7
cdr3_nt: TGTGCCAGCAGCCGACCAGGGCAGGGAGAGCAGTACTTC
cdr3_aa: CASSRPGQGEQYF

v_call: TRBV7-2
d_call: TRBD1
clone_size: .
j_call: TRBJ2-3
cdr3_nt: TGTGCCAGCGGCCGGGACAGCCTCACAGATACGCAGTATTTT
cdr3_aa: CASGRDSLTDTQYF

v_call: TRBV5-8
d_call: .
clone_size: few
j_call: TRBJ1-2
cdr3_nt: TGTGCCAGCAGTCTGGTTTCTGGCTACACCTTC
cdr3_aa: CASSLVSGYTF

v_call: TRBV7-8
d_call: .
clone_size: .
j_call: TRBJ1-5
cdr3_nt: TGTGCCAGCAGCTTAAACCGGTTAAATCAGCCCCAGCATTTT
cdr3_aa: CASSLNRLNQPQHF

v_call: TRBV5-1
d_call: TRBD2
clone_size: .
j_call: TRBJ2-1
cdr3_nt: TGCGCCAGCGAAAGGACTAGCGGGGGCTACAATGAGCAGTTCTTC
cdr3_aa: CASERTSGGYNEQFF

v_call: TRBV18
d_call: .
clone_size: .
j_call: TRBJ2-7
cdr3_nt: TGTGCCAGCTCTGTTGCGGGCTACGAGCAGTACTTC
cdr3_aa: CASSVAGYEQYF

v_call: TRBV27
d_call: TRBD1
clone_size: .
j_call: TRBJ1-5
cdr3_nt: TGTGCCAGCAGTCCGAACAGGGGAAGCAATCAGCCCCAGCATTTT
cdr3_aa: CASSPNRGSNQPQHF

v_call: TRBV4-3
d_call: TRBD2
clone_size: .
j_call: TRBJ2-2
cdr3_nt: TGCGCCAGCAGCCCTCGAAAGGGACTAGCGGGAGGGTCCGGGGAGCTGTTTTTT
cdr3_aa: CASSPRKGLAGGSGELFF

v_call: TRBV2
d_call: .
clone_size: few
j_call: TRBJ2-5
cdr3_nt: TGTGCCAGCAGTGAATATCGGCAGGGTTGGGAGACCCAGTACTTC
cdr3_aa: CASSEYRQGWETQYF

v_call: TRBV4-2
d_call: .
clone_size: .
j_call: TRBJ2-5
cdr3_nt: TGTGCCAGCAGCCCCGGGATGCAAGAGACCCAGTACTTC
cdr3_aa: CASSPGMQETQYF

v_call: TRBV7-9
d_call: TRBD2
clone_size: .
j_call: TRBJ2-1
cdr3_nt: TGTGCCAGCAGCAAAAAGCGGGAGGGTGTCAATGAGCAGTTCTTC
cdr3_aa: CASSKKREGVNEQFF

v_call: TRBV28
d_call: .
clone_size: .
j_call: TRBJ1-5
cdr3_nt: TGTGCCAGCTCTTATAGCAATCAGCCCCAGCATTTT
cdr3_aa: CASSYSNQPQHF

v_call: TRBV6-1
d_call: .
clone_size: .
j_call: TRBJ2-3
cdr3_nt: TGTGCCAGCAGTAAAGACGCAGATACGCAGTATTTT
cdr3_aa: CASSKDADTQYF

v_call: TRBV15
d_call: TRBD1
clone_size: .
j_call: TRBJ1-5
cdr3_nt: TGTGCCACCAGCAGAGAGCCCGGACAGGGACGGGATCAGCCCCAGCATTTT
cdr3_aa: CATSREPGQGRDQPQHF

v_call: TRBV28
d_call: TRBD2
clone_size: few
j_call: TRBJ2-7
cdr3_nt: TGTGCCAGCAGTTCCGCGGGGGGGAGTAGTTACGAGCAGTACTTC
cdr3_aa: CASSSAGGSSYEQYF

v_call: TRBV7-2
d_call: .
clone_size: few
j_call: TRBJ1-3
cdr3_nt: TGTGCCAGCAGCTTAGATTACAGGGCCAACTCTGGAAACACCATATATTTT
cdr3_aa: CASSLDYRANSGNTIYF

v_call: TRBV28
d_call: TRBD1
clone_size: .
j_call: TRBJ2-3
cdr3_nt: TGTGCCAGCAGTACGCCGGACAGGGGGCGGGATACGCAGTATTTT
cdr3_aa: CASSTPDRGRDTQYF

v_call: TRBV23-1
d_call: TRBD1
clone_size: .
j_call: TRBJ2-3
cdr3_nt: TGCGCCAGCAGTCAATACCCCGGACAGGACAGAAAATACACGCAGTATTTT
cdr3_aa: CASSQYPGQDRKYTQYF

v_call: TRBV7-2
d_call: TRBD2
clone_size: .
j_call: TRBJ2-7
cdr3_nt: TGTGCCAGCAGCTTGACTAGCGGCCTCTACGAGCAGTACTTC
cdr3_aa: CASSLTSGLYEQYF

v_call: TRBV6-5
d_call: .
clone_size: .
j_call: TRBJ2-1
cdr3_nt: TGTGCCAGCAGAGAGAGGGGGGAGCAGTTCTTC
cdr3_aa: CASRERGEQFF

v_call: TRBV18
d_call: TRBD2
clone_size: few
j_call: TRBJ2-1
cdr3_nt: TGTGCCAGCTCACCTAGCGGGAGTGGTTACAATGAGCAGTTCTTC
cdr3_aa: CASSPSGSGYNEQFF

v_call: TRBV7-2
d_call: .
clone_size: few
j_call: TRBJ2-7
cdr3_nt: TGTGCCAGCAGCCAAACGACGGGACTTCCCTACGAGCAGTACTTC
cdr3_aa: CASSQTTGLPYEQYF

v_call: TRBV7-9
d_call: TRBD1
clone_size: .
j_call: TRBJ2-7
cdr3_nt: TGTGCCAGCAGCAGGGACAGGGTGTTCTACGAGCAGTACTTC
cdr3_aa: CASSRDRVFYEQYF

v_call: TRBV20-1
d_call: .
clone_size: few
j_call: TRBJ1-4
cdr3_nt: TGCAGTGCAGCGGACGGCGAAAAACTGTTTTTT
cdr3_aa: CSAADGEKLFF

v_call: TRBV27
d_call: .
clone_size: .
j_call: TRBJ2-7
cdr3_nt: TGTGCCAGCAGTAACGACAGGACGGGATACGAGCAGTACTTC
cdr3_aa: CASSNDRTGYEQYF

v_call: TRBV5-1
d_call: TRBD1
clone_size: few
j_call: TRBJ2-5
cdr3_nt: TGCGCCAGCAGCCGGGACAGGAGGGAGACCCAGTACTTC
cdr3_aa: CASSRDRRETQYF